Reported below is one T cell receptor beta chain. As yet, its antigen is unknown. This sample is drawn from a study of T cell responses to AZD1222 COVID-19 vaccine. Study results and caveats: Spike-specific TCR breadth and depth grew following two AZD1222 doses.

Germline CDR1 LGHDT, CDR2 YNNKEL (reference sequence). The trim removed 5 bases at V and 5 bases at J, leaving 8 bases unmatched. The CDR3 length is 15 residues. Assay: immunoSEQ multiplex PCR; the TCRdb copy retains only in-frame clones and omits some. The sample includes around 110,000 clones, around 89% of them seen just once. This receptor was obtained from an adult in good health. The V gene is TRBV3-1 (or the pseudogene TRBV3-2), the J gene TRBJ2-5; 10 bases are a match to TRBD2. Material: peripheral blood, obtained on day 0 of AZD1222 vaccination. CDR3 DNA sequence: TGTGCCAGCAGCGTAGGGACTAGCGCGCGGGAGACCCAGTACTTC. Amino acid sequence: CASSVGTSARETQYF.